The entry below describes one T cell receptor beta chain. Its antigen is still unknown. No clone much larger than this one lies a single base away; base qualities are absent. The time point label of this sample denotes: about 28 days (+/-7) after the second vaccine dose. AZD1222 recipients given second doses at about 4 weeks or at about 12 weeks were pooled, since spike-specific TCR depth and breadth were not found to differ between the two schedules. Vaccinee samples were obtained from the UK trials COV001 and COV002, which included a single-blind randomized controlled phase 2/3 trial of AZD1222 (ChAdOx1 nCoV-19) in healthy adults. For TCRbeta chain sequencing, PBMC samples from trial participants were taken at day 0 and at day 28 after the second dose. This sample was included in a study of T cell responses to AZD1222 COVID-19 vaccine (dated by TCRdb to the early 2020s). For the study in its entirety: A total of about 230 trial participants underwent TCR sequencing, of whom 207 received two doses of AZD1222 and 26 received two doses of the MenACWY control vaccine. Trial participants were enrolled by age into subgroups of 18-55, 56-69 and 70-plus years, and around 140, 26 and 57 TCR-sequenced participants, respectively, were included in these subgroups. Overall results and qualifications from the work: The 56-69-year group was small, and its depth increase did not reach significance, likely because of low power. Participants were mostly white British, with more females than males. The authors suggested clonal diversity may have been underestimated. Conclusions about previously exposed vaccinees are limited because only five or six AZD1222 recipients were SARS-CoV-2 seropositive at baseline. Because no day 14 peak-response samples were available, repertoires were characterized only after the peak T cell response. The whole spike protein was spanned by vaccine-associated CD4 TCRs, and dominant responses were seen in regions 160-218 and 743-854. After two AZD1222 doses, both the breadth and the depth of spike-specific TCRs were significantly higher than at day 0 and than in MenACWY recipients. Reportedly, almost half of the unique spike-specific TCRs recognized epitopes lying outside the regions that are mutated in the B.1.351 and B.1.1.7 variants.

The CDR3 regions of human TCRbeta chains were subjected to immunosequencing. In the original analysis: TCRs in the repertoires were matched against a reference library of SARS-CoV-2-specific TCRs that had been generated with the MIRA antigen-specificity platform. Breadth was defined as the fraction of unique TCRs that were SARS-CoV-2-associated. Depth was defined as the fraction of total T cells that were SARS-CoV-2-associated. Using the MIRA data, each spike-specific TCR was mapped to the spike region that the TCR reacts to and placed in a CD4 or CD8 class. Log10-transformed breadth and depth values were compared by one-way ANOVA with Sidak's multiple comparisons tests. TCRdb obtained this table from immuneACCESS and retained in-frame rearrangements with V and J assigned. These tables miss some clones; where compared with another copy, unresolved V genes account for less than half of the shortfall, and the remainder is unexplained. D and trimming were read from the DNA, whereas the V and J calls and clone size are those reported in that table. This sample is represented by roughly 170,000 clones; approximately 94% of them were singletons. Roughly 1.7% of the sample goes to the ten largest clones.

V is cut by 1 base and J by 0 bases, and the space between the germline ends is 10 bases. The germline V gene gives CDR1 as SGHAT and CDR2 as FQNNGV. The CDR3 goes from the cysteine to the phenylalanine over 16 residues. The CDR3 DNA has 48 bases and is translated from base 1. Recombination connected TRBV11-2 to TRBJ2-1; TRBD1 is a weak D gene call, 6 bases matching. The origin of this receptor is an adult who received the AZD1222 COVID-19 vaccine. The material was peripheral blood, obtained 28 days after the second AZD1222 dose. The CDR3: CASSLVAGVSYNEQFF. The nucleotide sequence is given as TGTGCCAGCAGCTTAGTAGCAGGGGTCTCCTACAATGAGCAGTTCTTC.